What follows describes a single T cell receptor beta chain. Its antigen remains unknown. This entry comes from a study of somatic mutations in cytotoxic T cells in rheumatoid arthritis. Study details: Blood from the patient (about 30 ml EDTA) was drawn right after diagnosis, pretreatment. Overall study findings and caveats: CD8+ clonality increased with age in rheumatoid arthritis patients but not in healthy controls. Statistically, CD8+ T-cell clonality was not significantly distinct between individuals with rheumatoid arthritis and age-matched healthy controls.

Assay: immunoSEQ multiplex PCR; the TCRdb copy retains only in-frame clones and omits some. The table includes 20,000 to 25,000 clones, 80% to 90% detected once. The CDR3 length is 14 residues. Per the germline V gene, CDR1 is MNHNS and CDR2 is SASEGT. V was pared by 6 bases and J by 4 bases, with 8 bases of the junction left unmatched. The material sequenced was CD8+ T cells sorted from blood. This receptor was obtained from an adult with rheumatoid arthritis. The chain is built from TRBV6-1 and TRBJ1-2; 7 bases are shared with TRBD1. The chain's CDR3 is CASRVTGTFYGYTF. The CDR3 DNA follows: TGTGCCAGCAGGGTGACAGGGACTTTCTATGGCTACACCTTC.